This T cell receptor beta chain was sequenced in a study of T cell changes during pregnancy in multiple sclerosis. Assay: immunoSEQ multiplex PCR; the TCRdb copy retains only in-frame clones and omits some. Altogether about 52,000 clones are present, about 90% being singletons, with the ten largest covering 0.15% to 0.2%. The J segment lost 5 bases and the V segment lost 4 bases, leaving 5 bases of the junction unmatched. Germline V gene lookup returns CDR1 SGDLS and CDR2 YYNGEE. The CDR3 contains 15 residues. This specimen consisted of CD4+ T cells from peripheral blood mononuclear cells, obtained after pregnancy. V and J are TRBV9 and TRBJ2-7; 14 bases line up with TRBD2. The receptor was isolated from a female donor in good health, enrolled as a control in a pregnancy study. CDR3 DNA: TGTGCCAGCAGCCTTCGACTAGCGGGGGGGGACGAGCAGTACTTC. Amino acid sequence: CASSLRLAGGDEQYF.